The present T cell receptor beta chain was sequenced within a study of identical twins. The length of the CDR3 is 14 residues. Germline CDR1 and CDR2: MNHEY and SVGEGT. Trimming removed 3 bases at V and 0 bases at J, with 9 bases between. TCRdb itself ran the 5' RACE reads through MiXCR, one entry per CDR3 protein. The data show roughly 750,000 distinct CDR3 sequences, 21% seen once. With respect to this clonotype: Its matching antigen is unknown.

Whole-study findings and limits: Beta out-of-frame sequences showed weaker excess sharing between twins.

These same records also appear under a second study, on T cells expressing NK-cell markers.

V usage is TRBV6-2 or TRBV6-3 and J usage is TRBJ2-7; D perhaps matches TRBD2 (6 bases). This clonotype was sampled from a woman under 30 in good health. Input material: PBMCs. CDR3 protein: CASSYSGTSYEQYF. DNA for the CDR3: TGTGCCAGCAGTTATAGCGGAACCTCCTACGAGCAGTACTTC.